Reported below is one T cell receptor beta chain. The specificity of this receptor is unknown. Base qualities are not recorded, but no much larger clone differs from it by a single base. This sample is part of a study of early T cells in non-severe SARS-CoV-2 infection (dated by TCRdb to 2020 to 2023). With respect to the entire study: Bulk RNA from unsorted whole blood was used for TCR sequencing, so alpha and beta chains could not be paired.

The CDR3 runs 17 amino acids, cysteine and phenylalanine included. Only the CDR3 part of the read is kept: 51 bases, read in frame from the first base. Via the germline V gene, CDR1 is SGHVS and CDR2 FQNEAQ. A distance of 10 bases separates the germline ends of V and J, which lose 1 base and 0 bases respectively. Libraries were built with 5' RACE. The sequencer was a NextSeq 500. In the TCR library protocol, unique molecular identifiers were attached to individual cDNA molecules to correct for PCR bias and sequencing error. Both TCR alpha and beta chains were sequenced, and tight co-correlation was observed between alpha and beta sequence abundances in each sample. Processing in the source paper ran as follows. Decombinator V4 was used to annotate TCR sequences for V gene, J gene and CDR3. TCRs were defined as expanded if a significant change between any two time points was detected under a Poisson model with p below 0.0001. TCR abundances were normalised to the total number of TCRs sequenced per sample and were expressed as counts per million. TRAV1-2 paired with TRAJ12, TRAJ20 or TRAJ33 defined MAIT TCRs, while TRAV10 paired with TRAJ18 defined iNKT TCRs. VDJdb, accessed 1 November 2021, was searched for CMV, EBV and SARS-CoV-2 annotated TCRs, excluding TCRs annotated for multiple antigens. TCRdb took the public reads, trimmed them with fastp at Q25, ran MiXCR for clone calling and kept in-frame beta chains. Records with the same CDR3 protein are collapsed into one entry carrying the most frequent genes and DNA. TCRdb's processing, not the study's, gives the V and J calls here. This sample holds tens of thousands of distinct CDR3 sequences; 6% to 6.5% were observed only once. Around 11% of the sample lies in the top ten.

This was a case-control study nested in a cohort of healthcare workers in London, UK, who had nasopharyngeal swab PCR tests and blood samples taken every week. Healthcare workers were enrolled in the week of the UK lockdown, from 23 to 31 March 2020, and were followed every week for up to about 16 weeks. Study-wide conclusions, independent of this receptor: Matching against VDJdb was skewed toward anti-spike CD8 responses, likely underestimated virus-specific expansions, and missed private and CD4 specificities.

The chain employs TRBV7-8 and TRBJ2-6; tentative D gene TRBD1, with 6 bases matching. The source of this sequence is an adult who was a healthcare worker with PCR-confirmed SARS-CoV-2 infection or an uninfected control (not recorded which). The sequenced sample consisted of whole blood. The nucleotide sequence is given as TGTGCCAGCAGCTTAGACAGGGCCATCTCTGGGGCCAACGTCCTGACTTTC. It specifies CASSLDRAISGANVLTF.